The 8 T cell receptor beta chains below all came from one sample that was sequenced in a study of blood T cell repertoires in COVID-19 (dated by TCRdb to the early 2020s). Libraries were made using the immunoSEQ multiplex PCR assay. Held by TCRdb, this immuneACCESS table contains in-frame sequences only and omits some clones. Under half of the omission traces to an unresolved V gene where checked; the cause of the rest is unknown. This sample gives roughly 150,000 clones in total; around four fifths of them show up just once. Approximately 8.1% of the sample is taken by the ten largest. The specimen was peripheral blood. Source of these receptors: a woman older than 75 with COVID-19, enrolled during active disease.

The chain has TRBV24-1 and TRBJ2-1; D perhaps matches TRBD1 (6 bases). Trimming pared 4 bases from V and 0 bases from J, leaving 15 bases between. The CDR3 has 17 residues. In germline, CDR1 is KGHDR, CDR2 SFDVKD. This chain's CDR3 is CATSEPSGTNSYNEQFF. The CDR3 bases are TGTGCCACCAGTGAACCATCCGGGACAAACTCCTACAATGAGCAGTTCTTC.

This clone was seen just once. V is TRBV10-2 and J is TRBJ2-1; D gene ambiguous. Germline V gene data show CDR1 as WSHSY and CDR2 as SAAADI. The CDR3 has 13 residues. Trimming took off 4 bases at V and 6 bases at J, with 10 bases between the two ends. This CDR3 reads CASSVNRVNEQFF. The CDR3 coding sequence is TGCGCCAGCAGTGTAAATCGGGTCAATGAGCAGTTCTTC.

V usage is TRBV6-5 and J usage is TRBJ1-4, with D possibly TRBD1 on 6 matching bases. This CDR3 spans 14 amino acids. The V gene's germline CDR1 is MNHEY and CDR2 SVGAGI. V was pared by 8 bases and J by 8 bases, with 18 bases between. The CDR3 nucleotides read TGTGCCAGCCAGGGGTGGCAAGTGCGCGAAAAACTGTTTTTT. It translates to CASQGWQVREKLFF.

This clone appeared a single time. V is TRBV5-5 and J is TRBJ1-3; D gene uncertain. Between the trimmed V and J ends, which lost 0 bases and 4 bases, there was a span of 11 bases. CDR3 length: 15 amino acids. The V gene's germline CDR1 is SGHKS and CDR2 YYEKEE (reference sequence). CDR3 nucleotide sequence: TGTGCCAGCAGCTTGGAATCCGTCGGGGGAAACACCATATATTTT. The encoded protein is CASSLESVGGNTIYF.

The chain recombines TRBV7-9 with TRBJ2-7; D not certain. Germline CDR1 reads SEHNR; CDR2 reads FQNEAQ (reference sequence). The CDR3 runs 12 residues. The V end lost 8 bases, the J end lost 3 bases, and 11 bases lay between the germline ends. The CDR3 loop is CASLERGYEQYF. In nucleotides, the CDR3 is TGTGCCAGCTTGGAGAGAGGCTACGAGCAGTACTTC.

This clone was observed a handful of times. CDR3 in DNA: TGTGCCAGCAGTAGGGGGCCCGGGGGCACTGAAGCTTTCTTT. The encoded protein is CASSRGPGGTEAFF. The gene calls are TRBV6-5 and TRBJ1-1; 7 nucleotides align to TRBD1. J gave up 4 bases and V 5 bases, and 7 bases lay outside the gene matches. Per the germline V gene, CDR1 is MNHEY and CDR2 is SVGAGI. The CDR3 spans 14 residues.

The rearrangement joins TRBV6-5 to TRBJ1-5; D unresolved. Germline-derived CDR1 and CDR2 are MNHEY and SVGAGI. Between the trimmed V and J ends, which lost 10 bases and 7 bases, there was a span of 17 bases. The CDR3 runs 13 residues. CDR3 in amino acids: CATSTVRYQPQHF. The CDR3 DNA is TGTGCCACCTCAACCGTCCGGTACCAGCCCCAGCATTTT.

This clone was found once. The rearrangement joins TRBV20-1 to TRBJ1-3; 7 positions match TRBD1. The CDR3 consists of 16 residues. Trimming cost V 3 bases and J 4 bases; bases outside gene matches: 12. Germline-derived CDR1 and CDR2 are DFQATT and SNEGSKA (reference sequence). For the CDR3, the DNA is TGCAGTGCTAGTTCCCAAGACAGGGTGTCGGGAAACACCATATATTTT. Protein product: CSASSQDRVSGNTIYF.